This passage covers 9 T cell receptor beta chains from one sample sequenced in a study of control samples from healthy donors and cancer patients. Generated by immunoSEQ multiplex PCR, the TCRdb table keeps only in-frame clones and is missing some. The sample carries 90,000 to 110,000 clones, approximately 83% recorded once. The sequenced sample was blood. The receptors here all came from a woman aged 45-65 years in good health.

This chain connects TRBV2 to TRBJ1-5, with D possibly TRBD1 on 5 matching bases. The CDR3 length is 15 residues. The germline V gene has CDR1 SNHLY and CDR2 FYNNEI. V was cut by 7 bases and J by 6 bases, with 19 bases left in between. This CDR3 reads CASTADGGLSQPQHF. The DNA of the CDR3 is TGTGCCAGCACCGCCGACGGGGGGTTAAGTCAGCCCCAGCATTTT.

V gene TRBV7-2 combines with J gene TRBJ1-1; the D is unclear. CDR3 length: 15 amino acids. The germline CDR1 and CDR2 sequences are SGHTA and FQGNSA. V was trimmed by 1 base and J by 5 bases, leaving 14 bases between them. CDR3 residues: CASSLVYPPRTEAFF. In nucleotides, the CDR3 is TGTGCCAGCAGCTTAGTATACCCACCTCGAACTGAAGCTTTCTTT. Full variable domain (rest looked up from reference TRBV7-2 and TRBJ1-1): GAGVSQSPSNKVTEKGKDVELRCDPISGHTALYWYRQSLGQGLEFLIYFQGNSAPDKSGLPSDRFSAERTGGSVSTLTIQRTQQEDSAVYLCASSLVYPPRTEAFFGQGTRLTVV.

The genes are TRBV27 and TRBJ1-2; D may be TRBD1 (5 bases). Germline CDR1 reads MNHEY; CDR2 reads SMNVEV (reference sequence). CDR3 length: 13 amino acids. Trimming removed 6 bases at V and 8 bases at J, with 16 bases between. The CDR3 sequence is CASRPRGYDGYTF. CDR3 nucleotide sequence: TGTGCCAGCAGACCGAGGGGATACGACGGCTACACCTTC.

The CDR3 here is CASSRGQTNYEQYF. CDR3 nucleotides: TGTGCCAGCAGCCGAGGACAGACTAACTACGAGCAGTACTTC. The chain recombines TRBV3-1 (or the pseudogene TRBV3-2) with TRBJ2-7; perhaps TRBD1 as D (6 bases). Germline V gene lookup returns CDR1 LGHDT and CDR2 YNNKEL (reference sequence). The length of the CDR3 is 14 residues. Trimming shortened V by 4 bases and J by 3 bases, and 13 bases separated the two germline ends.

CDR3 sequence reads: CASSHGQGGGNQPQHF. CDR3 in DNA: TGTGCCAGCAGCCACGGACAGGGAGGGGGCAATCAGCCCCAGCATTTT. V is TRBV4-2 and J is TRBJ1-5, with TRBD1 identical over 8 bases. CDR3 size: 16 residues. The V gene end was trimmed by 3 bases and the J gene end by 2 bases; junction bases not matched to a gene: 6. In germline, CDR1 is LGHNA, CDR2 YNFKEQ.

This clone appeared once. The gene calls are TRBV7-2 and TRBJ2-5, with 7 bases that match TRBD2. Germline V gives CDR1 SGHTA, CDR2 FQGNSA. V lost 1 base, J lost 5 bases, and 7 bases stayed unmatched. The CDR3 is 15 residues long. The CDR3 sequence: CASSLVTGGDETQYF. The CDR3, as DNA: TGTGCCAGCAGCTTAGTAACGGGAGGAGATGAGACCCAGTACTTC.

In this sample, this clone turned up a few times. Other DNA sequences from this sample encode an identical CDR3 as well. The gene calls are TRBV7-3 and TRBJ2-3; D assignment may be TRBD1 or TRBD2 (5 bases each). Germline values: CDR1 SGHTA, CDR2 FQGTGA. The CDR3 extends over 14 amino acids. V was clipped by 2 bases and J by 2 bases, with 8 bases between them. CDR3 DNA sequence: TGTGCCAGCAGCTTAGGGGGAACCACAGATACGCAGTATTTT. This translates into CASSLGGTTDTQYF.

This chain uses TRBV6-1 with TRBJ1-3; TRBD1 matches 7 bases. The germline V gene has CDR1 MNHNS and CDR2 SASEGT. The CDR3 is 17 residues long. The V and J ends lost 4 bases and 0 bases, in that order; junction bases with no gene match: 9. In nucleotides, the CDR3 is TGTGCCAGCAGTGCCTCCGGGACAGTTAACTCTGGAAACACCATATATTTT. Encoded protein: CASSASGTVNSGNTIYF.

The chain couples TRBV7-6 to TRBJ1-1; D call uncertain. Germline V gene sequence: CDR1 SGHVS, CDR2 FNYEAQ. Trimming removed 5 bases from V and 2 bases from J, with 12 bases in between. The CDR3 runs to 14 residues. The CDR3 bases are TGTGCCAGCAGCCTCATTGCGGGAAACACTGAAGCTTTCTTT. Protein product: CASSLIAGNTEAFF.